These 21 T cell receptor beta chains share one sample of origin, sequenced in a study of molecular identifiers for immune sequencing clone quantification. TCRdb independently ran MiXCR on the PCR reads; one entry per CDR3 protein. The sample consists of about 510,000 distinct CDR3 sequences, 20% to 25% of them appearing once. Sequencing was performed on naive CD8+ T cells from blood, with Jurkat cell RNA spiked in. The subset denotes: FACS-sorted CD8+CD4-CCR7+CD45RA+ naive T cells. All receptors derive from a human donor in good health. Some libraries in this study had Jurkat cell RNA spiked in.

The table lists this clonotype with many counts. The rearrangement joins TRBV27 to TRBJ1-1; a possible D gene is TRBD1 (6 bases). The CDR3 extends over 13 amino acids. The germline CDR1 and CDR2 sequences are MNHEY and SMNVEV (reference sequence). V was shortened by 5 bases and J by 5 bases, with 12 bases between the two germline ends. Here the CDR3 DNA reads TGTGCCAGCAGTGTTACAGGGAGTACTGAAGCTTTCTTT. Translated: CASSVTGSTEAFF.

This clonotype occurred a few times. J is TRBJ2-7 and V is TRBV5-3, with D maybe TRBD1 (5 bases). TRBV5-3 is recorded as an ORF, its role being uncertain. V lost 4 bases, J lost 0 bases, and 11 bases lay in between. The CDR3 sequence is 14 residues long. The CDR3 nucleotides read TGTGCCAGAAGCAACTCACAGGTCTCCTACGAGCAGTACTTC. Translated, it gives CARSNSQVSYEQYF.

A note on this clonotype: Possible read error: a much larger clone is one base away. This chain connects TRBV7-2 to TRBJ1-2; D perhaps matches TRBD1 (5 bases). Trimming took 8 bases from V and 0 from J, leaving 19 bases between them. Germline assignment: CDR1 SGHTA and CDR2 FQGNSA. CDR3 length: 16 residues. The CDR3 sequence is CASCSIPEQANYGYTF. CDR3 in DNA: TGTGCCAGCTGCTCCATTCCAGAACAGGCTAACTATGGCTACACCTTC.

This rearrangement joins TRBV24-1 to TRBJ2-5; the D is unclear. CDR1 is KGHDR and CDR2 is SFDVKD in the germline V gene. With 4 bases removed from V and 2 bases from J, the gap between germline ends came to 13 bases. CDR3 length: 15 residues. DNA of the CDR3: TGTGCCACCAGTGACCGCCGATCGGTGCAAGAGACCCAGTACTTC. Protein: CATSDRRSVQETQYF.

As regards this clonotype: This may be a read error: a much more frequent sequence differs by one nucleotide. J is TRBJ1-2 and V is TRBV3-1, with D possibly matching TRBD1 (6 bases). The CDR3 length is 15 residues. Germline values: CDR1 LGHDT, CDR2 YNNKEL (reference sequence). The chain's CDR3 is CAGSQTGQPNYGYTF. For the CDR3, the DNA is TGTGCCGGCAGCCAAACCGGACAGCCAAATTATGGCTACACCTTC. The full variable domain, its missing parts supplied by reference TRBV3-1 and TRBJ1-2, is DTAVSQTPKYLVTQMGNDKSIKCEQNLGHDTMYWYKQDSKKFLKIMFSYNNKELIINETVPNRFSPKSPDKAHLNLHINSLELGDSAVYFCAGSQTGQPNYGYTFGSGTRLTVV.

The chain recombines TRBV7-6 with TRBJ2-1; a possible D gene is TRBD2 (5 bases). The CDR3 has 13 amino acids. The germline V and J ends were trimmed by 5 bases and 7 bases, with 12 bases remaining between them. CDR1 and CDR2 (germline): SGHVS, FNYEAQ. In nucleotides, the CDR3 is TGTGCCAGCAGCCCCTGGAGCGGTAATGAGCAGTTCTTC. This translates into CASSPWSGNEQFF.

The sample holds a few counts of this clonotype. The chain has TRBV25-1 and TRBJ2-5; D call uncertain. Looked up from germline, CDR1 is MGHDK and CDR2 is SYGVNS. V was shortened by 6 bases and J by 5 bases, with 25 bases between the two germline ends. There are 17 residues in the CDR3. As DNA, the CDR3 is TGTGCCAGCAGCGCCCAAAAGGTCCAGCCCTCGGAGGAGACCCAGTACTTC. This codes for CASSAQKVQPSEETQYF. The full variable domain, with the rest looked up from reference TRBV25-1 and TRBJ2-5, is EADIYQTPRYLVIGTGKKITLECSQTMGHDKMYWYQQDPGMELHLIHYSYGVNSTEKGDLSSESTVSRIRTEHFPLTLESARPSHTSQYLCASSAQKVQPSEETQYFGPGTRLLVL.

This chain joins TRBV30 and TRBJ1-2; 9 bases match TRBD1. CDR3 length: 16 amino acids. The V segment lost 0 bases and the J segment 8 bases; nucleotides outside the gene matches: 13. The germline V gene encodes CDR1 GTSNPN and CDR2 SVGIG (reference sequence). CDR3: CAWSVDILTDRGGYTF. The CDR3 region has the DNA TGTGCCTGGAGTGTTGATATACTAACGGACAGGGGAGGCTACACCTTC.

This chain uses TRBV2 with TRBJ2-5, with D perhaps TRBD2 (6 bases). Germline CDR1 and CDR2: SNHLY and FYNNEI. This CDR3 is 19 amino acids long. Trimming left V 2 bases short and J 3 bases short, with 25 bases between. The CDR3 protein is CASSEPHLRDEFAKETQYF. CDR3 bases: TGTGCCAGCAGTGAACCTCATTTGCGGGACGAATTTGCCAAAGAGACCCAGTACTTC.

The rearrangement uses TRBV3-1 and TRBJ2-1; D might be TRBD1 (5 bases). Germline CDR1 is LGHDT and CDR2 is YNNKEL (reference sequence). The CDR3 runs 13 residues. Trimming stripped 3 bases from V and 7 bases from J, with 10 bases between. The CDR3 sequence: CASSHTRANEQFF. For the CDR3, the DNA is TGTGCCAGCAGCCACACCAGGGCGAATGAGCAGTTCTTC.

This clonotype was observed at least ten times. CDR3 sequence reads: CASSRDRLSSSGNTIYF. The CDR3 DNA follows: TGTGCCAGTTCCCGGGACAGACTCTCCAGCTCTGGAAACACCATATATTTT. This chain links TRBV19 with TRBJ1-3, with 7 bases lining up with TRBD1. The trim removed 8 bases at V and 0 bases at J, leaving 13 bases unmatched. Germline CDR1 is LNHDA and CDR2 is SQIVND (reference sequence). This CDR3 has 17 residues.

Turning to this clonotype: A read error is possible here, since a much larger clone lies one base away. V is TRBV4-3 and J is TRBJ2-7; D remains unclear. The CDR3 spans 15 residues. CDR1 is LGHNA, CDR2 YSLEER, per germline. V dropped 0 bases and J dropped 2 bases, with 11 bases sitting between them. The CDR3 DNA is TGCGCCAGCAGCCAAGATCGAAACACCCCCTACGAGCAGTACTTC. Translated, it gives CASSQDRNTPYEQYF.

Of note for this clonotype: A much larger clone sits a single nucleotide away, making a read error possible. CDR3 sequence reads: CVSSLQGFYNEQFF. Here the CDR3 DNA reads TGTGTCAGCAGTTTACAGGGTTTCTACAATGAGCAGTTCTTC. This chain connects TRBV6-5 to TRBJ2-1, with D possibly TRBD1 on 6 matching bases. Germline V gives CDR1 MNHEY, CDR2 SVGAGI. The CDR3 sequence is 14 residues long.

The J gene is TRBJ1-1, the V gene TRBV27; 10 nucleotides line up with TRBD1. The junction had 10 bases not matched to a gene; V was cut back by 4 bases and J by 2 bases. The CDR3 spans 17 residues. Germline CDR1 and CDR2: MNHEY and SMNVEV (reference sequence). The CDR3 region has the DNA TGTGCCAGCAGTTCACCGGGACAGGGGTATCTAAACACTGAAGCTTTCTTT. Its translation: CASSSPGQGYLNTEAFF.

Many counts were recorded for this clonotype. J is TRBJ1-4 and V is TRBV7-8; no definite D call. CDR1 SGHVS and CDR2 FQNEAQ come from the germline V gene. Trimming removed 2 bases from V and 4 bases from J, with 8 bases in between. The CDR3 covers 14 residues. CDR3 sequence reads: CASSLRWYNEKLFF. Here the CDR3 DNA reads TGTGCCAGCAGCTTAAGGTGGTATAATGAAAAACTGTTTTTT.

Ten or more counts support this clonotype. The V and J genes are TRBV5-1 and TRBJ2-3; D may correspond to TRBD1 or TRBD2 (6 bases each). V lost 4 bases to trimming and J lost 1 base, with 13 bases between them. Germline V gives CDR1 SGHRS, CDR2 YFSETQ. CDR3 length: 15 residues. CDR3 protein: CASSHGGYGTDTQYF. Written as DNA, the CDR3 is TGCGCCAGCAGCCACGGGGGCTATGGCACAGATACGCAGTATTTT. The full variable domain, in which reference TRBV5-1 and TRBJ2-3 provide the parts outside the CDR3, is KAGVTQTPRYLIKTRGQQVTLSCSPISGHRSVSWYQQTPGQGLQFLFEYFSETQRNKGNFPGRFSGRQFSNSRSEMNVSTLELGDSALYLCASSHGGYGTDTQYFGPGTRLTVL.

The chain has TRBV3-1 and TRBJ2-3, with D perhaps assigned TRBD1 or TRBD2 (5 bases each). CDR3 length: 15 amino acids. Trimming left V 2 bases short and J 4 bases short, with 13 bases between. Germline V gives CDR1 LGHDT, CDR2 YNNKEL (reference sequence). The chain's CDR3 is CASSQPGRSSDTQYF. In DNA, the CDR3 is TGTGCCAGCAGCCAACCGGGACGGAGCTCAGATACGCAGTATTTT.

This clonotype was recorded at least ten times. The chain carries TRBV4-1 and TRBJ2-2, with D perhaps TRBD1 (6 bases). The V and J ends lost 0 bases and 6 bases respectively, with 14 bases between them. This CDR3 region has 16 residues. The germline V gene encodes CDR1 MGHRA and CDR2 YSYEKL. The DNA of the CDR3 is TGCGCCAGCAGCCAAGAGGGGCAGGGGCTACCCGGGGAGCTGTTTTTT. Protein sequence: CASSQEGQGLPGELFF.

This chain links TRBV7-6 with TRBJ2-7, with D possibly matching TRBD2 (6 bases). Germline values: CDR1 SGHVS, CDR2 FNYEAQ. The CDR3 spans 15 residues. V was pared by 5 bases and J by 2 bases, with 16 bases between. The CDR3 sequence is CASSPNGGIPYEQYF. In nucleotides, the CDR3 is TGTGCCAGCAGCCCCAACGGGGGAATACCCTACGAGCAGTACTTC.

This clonotype was detected a few times. This chain joins TRBV4-3 and TRBJ1-4; D unclear. Germline V gives CDR1 LGHNA, CDR2 YSLEER. The CDR3 runs to 17 residues. V lost 1 base to trimming and J lost 0 bases, with 12 bases between them. In nucleotides, the CDR3 is TGCGCCAGCAGCCAAGGTACCGCGGGTGCAACTAATGAAAAACTGTTTTTT. This codes for CASSQGTAGATNEKLFF.

Regarding this clonotype: The CDR3 ends on some other residue instead of the conserved phenylalanine or tryptophan, so this is likely a read error. The rearrangement joins TRBV5-3 to TRBJ2-5; no reliable D call. TRBV5-3 is marked as an open reading frame, function uncertain. The CDR3 consists of 16 residues. CDR3 loop: CASSLGYSGGQETQYL. The CDR3 nucleotides are TGTGCCAGCAGCTTGGGTTATTCGGGCGGCCAAGAGACCCAGTACCTC.